The 13 T cell receptor beta chains below were found in one sample sequenced in a study of blood T cells in healthy people across ages. A second PCR, run for about 7 to 11 cycles, used a sample-barcoded 5' primer plus a J-beta primer mix. TCRdb re-analysed the 5' RACE reads in MiXCR, keeping a single row per CDR3 protein. Of about 1.5 million distinct CDR3 sequences in the sample, 35% to 45% were seen once. The sample taken for sequencing was blood. The source of these receptors is a woman under 30 in good health.

In this sample, this clonotype turned up a few times. The rearrangement links TRBV12-3 or TRBV12-4 to TRBJ1-1; maybe TRBD1 (5 bases). Trimming removed 8 bases at V and 8 bases at J, with 15 bases between. CDR3 length: 12 amino acids. In DNA form, the CDR3 reads TGTGCCAGCGGTGACTTGGGGGGAGAAGCTTTCTTT. Amino acids: CASGDLGGEAFF.

This clonotype has only a few counts. The V call is TRBV2, the J call TRBJ2-1; 14 nucleotides agree with TRBD2. With 3 bases clipped from V and 10 bases from J, the junction kept 11 bases outside the gene matches. The CDR3 has 17 residues. Germline loops: CDR1 SNHLY, CDR2 FYNNEI. The CDR3 spells CASSDPGTSGSIGEQFF. The CDR3 nucleotides read TGTGCCAGCAGTGATCCTGGGACTAGCGGGAGTATTGGGGAGCAGTTCTTC. Filled out from reference TRBV2 and TRBJ2-1, the complete variable domain reads EPEVTQTPSHQVTQMGQEVILRCVPISNHLYFYWYRQILGQKVEFLVSFYNNEISEKSEIFDDQFSVERPDGSNFTLKIRSTKLEDSAMYFCASSDPGTSGSIGEQFFGPGTRLTVL.

The chain carries TRBV30 and TRBJ2-7; TRBD2 aligns across 7 bases. There are 14 residues in the CDR3. V lost 0 bases, J lost 2 bases, and 4 bases stayed unmatched. Germline V CDR1 and CDR2: GTSNPN, SVGIG (reference sequence). CDR3 region: CAWSVGGGAYEQYF. CDR3 nucleotide sequence: TGTGCCTGGAGTGTAGGTGGGGGGGCCTACGAGCAGTACTTC.

The rearrangement joins TRBV20-1 to TRBJ1-2, with 9 nucleotides matching TRBD1. The V gene's germline CDR1 is DFQATT and CDR2 SNEGSKA (reference sequence). CDR3 length: 15 residues. J was trimmed by 3 bases and V by 2 bases; bases with no gene match: 7. The CDR3 nucleotides are TGCAGTGCTAGACACCAGGACAGGGGAGACTATGGCTACACCTTC. Translated: CSARHQDRGDYGYTF.

This clonotype was recorded a few times. V gene TRBV20-1 combines with J gene TRBJ2-1, with a weak D call TRBD2 (6 bases). The V gene's germline CDR1 is DFQATT and CDR2 SNEGSKA (reference sequence). V was shortened by 3 bases and J by 5 bases, with 17 bases between the two germline ends. CDR3 length: 15 residues. CDR3 amino acids: CSAREGAGENNEQFF. The DNA of the CDR3 is TGCAGTGCTAGGGAGGGTGCCGGCGAAAACAATGAGCAGTTCTTC.

This clonotype was counted between two and nine times. This chain joins TRBV10-3 and TRBJ1-6; no clear D. Trimming left V 7 bases short and J 11 bases short, with 3 bases between. Germline V lookup: CDR1 ENHRY, CDR2 SYGVKD. This CDR3 spans 9 amino acids. In DNA form, the CDR3 reads TGTGCCATCATTCCACCCCTCCACTTT. This sequence encodes CAIIPPLHF.

This clonotype was picked up a small number of times. This chain connects TRBV28 to TRBJ1-2; D is uncertain. V was clipped by 2 bases and J by 4 bases, with 11 bases between them. The CDR3 contains 14 residues. Germline assignment: CDR1 MDHEN and CDR2 SYDVKM. CDR3 coding DNA: TGTGCCAGCAGTTTAGCCCGGACGGCCTATGGCTACACCTTC. This gives the protein CASSLARTAYGYTF.

The rearrangement joins TRBV7-2 to TRBJ1-1; D might be TRBD1 (5 bases). The CDR3 loop spans 12 amino acids. Germline V CDR1 and CDR2: SGHTA, FQGNSA. V lost 3 bases and J 8 bases, leaving 10 bases between the germline ends. This CDR3 reads CASSFGGGEAFF. The CDR3 DNA is TGTGCCAGCAGCTTCGGGGGGGGAGAAGCTTTCTTT.

V gene TRBV20-1 combines with J gene TRBJ2-7; D is unresolved. This CDR3 has 16 amino acids. The germline V gene has CDR1 DFQATT and CDR2 SNEGSKA (reference sequence). V was cut by 2 bases and J by 7 bases, with 24 bases left in between. CDR3 DNA: TGCAGTGCTAGAAAAGAGTATCGGTCCTCCTACAATGAGCAGTACTTC. Its translation: CSARKEYRSSYNEQYF.

The chain links TRBV20-1 to TRBJ2-1; 7 positions match TRBD2. Germline CDR1 is DFQATT and CDR2 is SNEGSKA (reference sequence). The CDR3 covers 13 residues. Germline trimming cut 3 bases from V and 4 bases from J; bases unmatched to any gene: 3. The CDR3, as DNA: TGCAGTGCTAGCACTAGCGCTTACAATGAGCAGTTCTTC. It encodes CSASTSAYNEQFF.

V usage is TRBV6-5 and J usage is TRBJ2-2; 7 bases align to TRBD2. Looked up from germline, CDR1 is MNHEY and CDR2 is SVGAGI. This CDR3 is built from 13 residues. The junction had 4 bases not matched to a gene; V was cut back by 4 bases and J by 8 bases. As DNA, the CDR3 is TGTGCCAGCAGTTGGGGGGGATCAGGGGAGCTGTTTTTT. The encoded protein is CASSWGGSGELFF.

This chain links TRBV29-1 with TRBJ1-4, with 7 positions matching TRBD1. Germline CDR1 is SQVTM and CDR2 is ANQGSEA. This CDR3 is built from 13 residues. With 6 bases clipped from V and 5 bases from J, the junction kept 6 bases outside the gene matches. The chain's CDR3 is CSVRTGINEKLFF. As DNA, the CDR3 is TGCAGCGTGCGGACAGGTATAAATGAAAAACTGTTTTTT. Using reference TRBV29-1 and TRBJ1-4 for the parts outside the CDR3, the full variable domain is SAVISQKPSRDICQRGTSLTIQCQVDSQVTMMFWYRQQPGQSLTLIATANQGSEATYESGFVIDKFPISRPNLTFSTLTVSNMSPEDSSIYLCSVRTGINEKLFFGSGTQLSVL.

This rearrangement joins TRBV6-5 to TRBJ2-1; TRBD2 matches 11 bases. With V trimmed by 6 bases and J by 3 bases, 4 bases remained unmatched. The CDR3 consists of 15 residues. From germline, CDR1 is MNHEY and CDR2 SVGAGI. The chain's CDR3 is CASRRLAGNYNEQFF. CDR3 nucleotides: TGTGCCAGCAGGAGACTAGCGGGGAACTACAATGAGCAGTTCTTC.